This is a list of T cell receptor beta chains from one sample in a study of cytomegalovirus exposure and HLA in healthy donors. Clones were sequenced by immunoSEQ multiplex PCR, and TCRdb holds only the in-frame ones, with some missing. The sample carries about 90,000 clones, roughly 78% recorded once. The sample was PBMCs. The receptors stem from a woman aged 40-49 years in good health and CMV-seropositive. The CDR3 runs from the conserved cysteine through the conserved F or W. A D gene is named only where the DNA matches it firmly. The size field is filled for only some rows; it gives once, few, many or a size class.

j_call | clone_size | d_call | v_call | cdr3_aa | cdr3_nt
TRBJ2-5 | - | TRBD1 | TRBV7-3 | CASSSQGLSPETQYF | TGTGCCAGCAGCTCACAGGGGCTCTCTCCAGAGACCCAGTACTTC
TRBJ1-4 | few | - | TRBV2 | CAILRTLATNEKLFF | TGTGCCATCCTCCGGACACTTGCAACTAATGAAAAACTGTTTTTT
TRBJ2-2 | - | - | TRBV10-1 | CASSQGTTGELFF | TGCGCCAGCAGCCAGGGTACCACCGGGGAGCTGTTTTTT
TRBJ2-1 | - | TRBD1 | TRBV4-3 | CASSPGTGILFEQFF | TGCGCCAGCAGCCCAGGGACAGGAATCCTATTTGAGCAGTTCTTC
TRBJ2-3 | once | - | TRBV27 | CASSLSSGSTDTQYF | TGTGCCAGCAGTTTGTCGAGCGGCAGCACAGATACGCAGTATTTT
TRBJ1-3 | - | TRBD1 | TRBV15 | CATEIRGPYGNTIYF | TGTGCCACAGAGATCAGGGGGCCTTATGGAAACACCATATATTTT
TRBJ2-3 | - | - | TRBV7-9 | CASKRASTDTQYF | TGTGCCAGCAAGCGGGCCAGCACAGATACGCAGTATTTT
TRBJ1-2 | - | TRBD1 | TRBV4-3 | CASSHDRALTNYGYTF | TGCGCCAGCAGCCACGACAGGGCCCTCACCAACTATGGCTACACCTTC
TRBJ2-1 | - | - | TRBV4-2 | CASSQDSGRGQFF | TGTGCCAGCAGCCAAGATTCGGGAAGAGGGCAGTTCTTC
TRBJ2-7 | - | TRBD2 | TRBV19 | CASSKGTSGIINNEQYF | TGTGCCAGTAGTAAGGGGACTAGCGGGATAATTAACAACGAGCAGTACTTC
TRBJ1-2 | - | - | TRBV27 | CASSPRGRGGYTF | TGTGCCAGCAGTCCTCGCGGCAGAGGGGGCTACACCTTC
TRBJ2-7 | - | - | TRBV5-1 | CASSSPGGQVAYEQYF | TGCGCCAGCAGCTCTCCGGGGGGACAGGTAGCCTACGAGCAGTACTTC
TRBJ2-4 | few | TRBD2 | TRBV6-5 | CASSYSVNGRANIQYF | TGTGCCAGCAGTTACTCGGTGAACGGGAGGGCGAACATTCAGTACTTC
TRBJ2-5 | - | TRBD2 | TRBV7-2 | CASSSGGSSGPQETQYF | TGTGCCAGCAGCTCGGGGGGGTCTAGCGGGCCTCAAGAGACCCAGTACTTC
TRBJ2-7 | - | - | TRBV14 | CASSQDRAGEQYF | TGTGCCAGCAGCCAAGATCGGGCGGGGGAGCAGTACTTC
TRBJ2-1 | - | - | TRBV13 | CASRSSGLGNEQFF | TGTGCCAGCAGATCGAGCGGGCTGGGTAATGAGCAGTTCTTC
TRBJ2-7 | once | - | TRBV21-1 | CASSMSGDEQYF | TGTGCCAGCAGCATGTCGGGGGACGAGCAGTACTTC
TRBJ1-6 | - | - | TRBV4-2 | CASSQLLPGQGFSPLHF | TGTGCCAGCAGCCAGCTATTGCCGGGACAAGGTTTTTCACCCCTCCACTTT
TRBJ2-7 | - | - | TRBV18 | CASARTEGYEQYF | TGTGCCAGCGCCCGGACAGAGGGCTACGAGCAGTACTTC
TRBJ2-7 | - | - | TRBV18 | CASSPAPGSREQYF | TGTGCCAGCTCACCTGCCCCCGGGAGCCGGGAGCAGTACTTC
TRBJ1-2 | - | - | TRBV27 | CASSLTWGGTTRGYPF | TGTGCCAGCAGTTTAACCTGGGGAGGGACTACGCGCGGCTACCCCTTC
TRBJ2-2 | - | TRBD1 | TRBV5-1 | CASSLDRSRGQNTGELFF | TGCGCCAGCAGCTTGGATCGTTCCAGGGGGCAGAACACCGGGGAGCTGTTTTTT
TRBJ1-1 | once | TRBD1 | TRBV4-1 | CASGWGQARNTEAFF | TGCGCCAGCGGTTGGGGACAGGCCAGGAACACTGAAGCTTTCTTT
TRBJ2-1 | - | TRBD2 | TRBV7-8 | CASSLAGGGGALGSGRASEQFF | TGTGCCAGCAGCTTAGCGGGGGGAGGCGGAGCCCTGGGGAGCGGGAGGGCCTCTGAGCAGTTCTTC
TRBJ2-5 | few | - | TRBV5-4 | CATSGMREETQYF | TGTGCCACTTCCGGTATGCGGGAAGAGACCCAGTACTTC
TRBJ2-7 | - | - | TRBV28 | CASSLLSWAGHGEQYF | TGTGCCAGCAGTCTGTTGTCTTGGGCAGGGCATGGCGAGCAGTACTTC
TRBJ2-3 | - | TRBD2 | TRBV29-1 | CSGWGISGRSDTQYF | TGCAGCGGCTGGGGGATTAGCGGGAGATCGGATACGCAGTATTTT
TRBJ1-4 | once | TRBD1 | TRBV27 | CASSSGTGYKEKLFF | TGTGCCAGCAGTTCAGGGACAGGGTACAAAGAAAAACTGTTTTTT
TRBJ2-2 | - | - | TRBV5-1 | CASSGAGNTGELFF | TGCGCCAGCAGCGGGGCAGGGAACACCGGGGAGCTGTTTTTT
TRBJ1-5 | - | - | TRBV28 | CASSITGQPQHF | TGTGCCAGCAGTATAACGGGACAGCCCCAGCATTTT
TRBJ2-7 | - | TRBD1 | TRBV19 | CASSLAPGTGFQGQYF | TGTGCCAGTAGTCTTGCCCCCGGGACAGGGTTTCAGGGGCAGTACTTC
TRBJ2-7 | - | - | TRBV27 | CASGDTPYEQYF | TGTGCCAGCGGGGACACCCCCTACGAGCAGTACTTC
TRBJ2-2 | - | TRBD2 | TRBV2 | CASSVSSGYTGELFF | TGTGCCAGCAGTGTGTCTAGCGGATACACCGGGGAGCTGTTTTTT
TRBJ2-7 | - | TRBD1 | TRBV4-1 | CASSQGTGYINSSYEQYF | TGCGCCAGCAGCCAGGGGACAGGGTACATTAATAGCTCCTACGAGCAGTACTTC
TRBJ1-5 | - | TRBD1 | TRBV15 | CATSRDRQGGPQHF | TGTGCCACCAGCAGAGATCGACAGGGGGGGCCCCAGCATTTT
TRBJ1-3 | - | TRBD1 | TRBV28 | CASSRQGVDTIYF | TGTGCCAGCAGCAGACAGGGGGTGGACACCATATATTTT
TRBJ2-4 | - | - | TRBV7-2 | CASSLRVQGPENIQYF | TGTGCCAGCAGCTTAAGGGTACAGGGTCCCGAAAACATTCAGTACTTC
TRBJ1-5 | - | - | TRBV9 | CASSGDQLATHYALYQPQHF | TGTGCCAGCAGCGGAGACCAACTAGCCACCCATTACGCCCTCTATCAGCCCCAGCATTTT
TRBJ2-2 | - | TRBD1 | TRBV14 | CASSDRGTGELFF | TGTGCCAGCAGCGACAGGGGAACCGGGGAGCTGTTTTTT
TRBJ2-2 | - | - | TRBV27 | CASSSPTRSLGELFF | TGTGCCAGCAGTTCTCCCACTAGGTCTCTCGGGGAGCTGTTTTTT
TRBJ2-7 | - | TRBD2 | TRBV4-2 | CASSHTTGLAGVGPYEQYF | TGTGCCAGCAGCCACACCACGGGACTAGCGGGAGTGGGGCCCTACGAGCAGTACTTC
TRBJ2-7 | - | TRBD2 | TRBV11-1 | CASSSGTSATNEQYF | TGTGCCAGCAGCTCAGGGACTAGTGCTACGAACGAGCAGTACTTC